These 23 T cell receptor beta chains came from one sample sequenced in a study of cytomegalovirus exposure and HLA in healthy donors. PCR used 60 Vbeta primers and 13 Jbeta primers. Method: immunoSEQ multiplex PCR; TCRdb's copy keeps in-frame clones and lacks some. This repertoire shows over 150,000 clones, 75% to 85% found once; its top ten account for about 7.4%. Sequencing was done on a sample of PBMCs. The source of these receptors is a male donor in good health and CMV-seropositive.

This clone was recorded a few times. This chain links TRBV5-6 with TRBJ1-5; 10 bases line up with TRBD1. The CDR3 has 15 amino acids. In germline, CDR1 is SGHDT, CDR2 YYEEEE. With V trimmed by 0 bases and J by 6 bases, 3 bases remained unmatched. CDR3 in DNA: TGTGCCAGCAGCTTGGGGACAGGGGGTATTCAGCCCCAGCATTTT. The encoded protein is CASSLGTGGIQPQHF.

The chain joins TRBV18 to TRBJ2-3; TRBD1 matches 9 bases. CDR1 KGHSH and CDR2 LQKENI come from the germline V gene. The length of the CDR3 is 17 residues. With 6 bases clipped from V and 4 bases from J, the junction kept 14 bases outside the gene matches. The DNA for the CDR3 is TGTGCCAGCTCGCCGCGCCCCACAGGGGGCGGGTCAGATACGCAGTATTTT. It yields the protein CASSPRPTGGGSDTQYF.

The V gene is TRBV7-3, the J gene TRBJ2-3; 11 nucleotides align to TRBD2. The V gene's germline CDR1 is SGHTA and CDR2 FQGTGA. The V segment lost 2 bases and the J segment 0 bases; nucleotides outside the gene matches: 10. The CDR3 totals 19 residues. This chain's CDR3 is CASSLSSLAGGLSTDTQYF. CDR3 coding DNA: TGTGCCAGCAGCTTATCCAGTCTAGCGGGGGGCCTGAGCACAGATACGCAGTATTTT.

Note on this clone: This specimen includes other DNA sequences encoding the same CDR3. The CDR3 is CASSSRGTEAFF. Written as DNA, the CDR3 is TGCGCCAGCAGCTCGAGGGGGACTGAAGCTTTCTTT. This chain joins TRBV4-1 and TRBJ1-1, with a possible D match to TRBD1 (6 bases). Trimming pared 5 bases from V and 5 bases from J, leaving 9 bases between. Germline V gene data show CDR1 as MGHRA and CDR2 as YSYEKL. The CDR3 length is 12 residues.

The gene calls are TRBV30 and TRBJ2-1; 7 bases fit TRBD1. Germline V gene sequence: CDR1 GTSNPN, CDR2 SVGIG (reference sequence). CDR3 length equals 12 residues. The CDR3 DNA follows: TGTGGGTCAGGGGGTTCCTACAATGAGCAGTTCTTC. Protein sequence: CGSGGSYNEQFF.

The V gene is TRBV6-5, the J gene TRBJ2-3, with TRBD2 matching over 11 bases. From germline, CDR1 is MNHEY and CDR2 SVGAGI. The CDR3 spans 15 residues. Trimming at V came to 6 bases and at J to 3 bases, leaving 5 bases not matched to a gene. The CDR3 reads CASRIAGGRTDTQYF. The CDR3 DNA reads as TGTGCCAGCAGAATAGCGGGGGGGCGGACAGATACGCAGTATTTT.

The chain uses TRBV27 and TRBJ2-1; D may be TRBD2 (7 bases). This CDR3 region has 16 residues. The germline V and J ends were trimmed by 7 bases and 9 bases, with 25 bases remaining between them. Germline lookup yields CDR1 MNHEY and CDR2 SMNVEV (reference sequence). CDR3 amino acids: CASTGGGAPPLSEQFF. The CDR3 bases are TGTGCCAGCACTGGTGGGGGGGCCCCGCCGTTGTCTGAGCAGTTCTTC.

The CDR3 sequence is CASSGQLAVYNEQFF. DNA of the CDR3: TGTGCCAGCAGTGGGCAACTAGCGGTTTACAATGAGCAGTTCTTC. The rearrangement uses TRBV6-1 and TRBJ2-1; 8 nucleotides agree with TRBD2. The germline V gene has CDR1 MNHNS and CDR2 SASEGT. The V segment lost 4 bases and the J segment 4 bases; nucleotides outside the gene matches: 6. This CDR3 contains 15 residues.

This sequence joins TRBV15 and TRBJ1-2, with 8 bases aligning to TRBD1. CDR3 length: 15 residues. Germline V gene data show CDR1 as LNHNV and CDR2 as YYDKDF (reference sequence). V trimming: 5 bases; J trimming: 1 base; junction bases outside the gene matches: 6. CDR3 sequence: CATSVGQGLNYGYTF. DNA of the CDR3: TGTGCCACCAGCGTCGGACAGGGCCTTAACTATGGCTACACCTTC.

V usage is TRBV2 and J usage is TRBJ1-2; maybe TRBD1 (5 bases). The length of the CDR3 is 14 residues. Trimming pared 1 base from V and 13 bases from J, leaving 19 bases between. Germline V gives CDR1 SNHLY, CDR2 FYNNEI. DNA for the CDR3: TGTGCCAGCAGTGAAGAGACCGGGACTCGGGGTCTCACCTTC. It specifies CASSEETGTRGLTF.

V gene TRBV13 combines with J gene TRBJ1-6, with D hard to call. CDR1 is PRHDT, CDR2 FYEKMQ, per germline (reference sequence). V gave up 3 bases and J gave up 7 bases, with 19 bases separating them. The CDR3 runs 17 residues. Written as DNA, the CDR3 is TGTGCCAGCAGCTTCGAGTGCGTCCCTGCGTGGAATTCACCCCTCCACTTT. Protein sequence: CASSFECVPAWNSPLHF.

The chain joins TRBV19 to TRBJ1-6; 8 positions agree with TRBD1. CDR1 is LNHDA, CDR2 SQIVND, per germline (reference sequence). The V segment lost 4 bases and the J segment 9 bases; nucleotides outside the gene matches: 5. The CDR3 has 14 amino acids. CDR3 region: CASSRGQVGSPLHF. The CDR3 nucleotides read TGTGCCAGTAGTAGGGGACAGGTTGGTTCACCCCTCCACTTT.

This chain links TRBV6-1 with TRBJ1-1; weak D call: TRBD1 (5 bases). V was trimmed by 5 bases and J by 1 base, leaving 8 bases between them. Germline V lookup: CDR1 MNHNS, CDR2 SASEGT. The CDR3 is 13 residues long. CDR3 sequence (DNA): TGTGCCAGCAGTTATACAGGGAACACTGAAGCTTTCTTT. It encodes CASSYTGNTEAFF.

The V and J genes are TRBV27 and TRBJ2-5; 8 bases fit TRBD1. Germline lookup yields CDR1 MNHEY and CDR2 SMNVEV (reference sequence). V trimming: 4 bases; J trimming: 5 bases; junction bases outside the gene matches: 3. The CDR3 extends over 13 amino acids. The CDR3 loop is CASSWTGRETQYF. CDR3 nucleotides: TGTGCCAGCAGTTGGACAGGGCGGGAGACCCAGTACTTC.

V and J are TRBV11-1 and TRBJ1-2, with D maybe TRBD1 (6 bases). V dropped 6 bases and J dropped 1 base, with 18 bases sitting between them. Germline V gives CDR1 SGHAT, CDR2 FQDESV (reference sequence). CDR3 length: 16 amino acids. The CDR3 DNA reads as TGTGCCAGCAGTCGACTACAGGGAACGGTTAACTATGGCTACACCTTC. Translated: CASSRLQGTVNYGYTF.

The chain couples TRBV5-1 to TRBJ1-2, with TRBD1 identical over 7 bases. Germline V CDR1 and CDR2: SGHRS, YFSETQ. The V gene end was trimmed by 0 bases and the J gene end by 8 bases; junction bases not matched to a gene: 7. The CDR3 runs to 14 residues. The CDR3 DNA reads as TGCGCCAGCAGCTTGGGACAGGGAGGATGGGGCTACACCTTC. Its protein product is CASSLGQGGWGYTF.

CDR3 coding DNA: TGTGCCAGCAGTGACGCGGGGGGCACAGATACGCAGTATTTT. Its protein product is CASSDAGGTDTQYF. The chain has TRBV6-4 and TRBJ2-3; 7 nucleotides line up with TRBD2. The CDR3 extends over 14 amino acids. Germline loops: CDR1 MRHNA, CDR2 SNTAGT. V lost 2 bases to trimming and J lost 1 base; unmatched junction nucleotides: 0.

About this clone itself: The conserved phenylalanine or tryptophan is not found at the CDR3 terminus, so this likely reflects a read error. The CDR3 nucleotides read TGTGCCAGCGGCCAAGTAGAATCCAGGGGCTCTGGAAACACCATATATCTT. It yields the protein CASGQVESRGSGNTIYL. V and J are TRBV4-2 and TRBJ1-3; D may be TRBD1 (6 bases). Per the germline V gene, CDR1 is LGHNA and CDR2 is YNFKEQ. CDR3 length: 17 amino acids.

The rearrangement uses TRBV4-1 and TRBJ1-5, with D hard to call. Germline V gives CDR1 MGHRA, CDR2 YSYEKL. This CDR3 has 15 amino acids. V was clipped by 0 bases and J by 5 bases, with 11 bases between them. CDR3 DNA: TGCGCCAGCAGCCAAGATTGGTACAGCCATCAGCCCCAGCATTTT. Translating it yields CASSQDWYSHQPQHF.

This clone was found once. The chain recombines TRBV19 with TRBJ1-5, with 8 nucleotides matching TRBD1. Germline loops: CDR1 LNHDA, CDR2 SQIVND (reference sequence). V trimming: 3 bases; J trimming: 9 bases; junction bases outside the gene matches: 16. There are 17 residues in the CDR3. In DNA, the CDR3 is TGTGCCAGTAGTATCGTAGGGACAGGTAGCCTTGGGGGGCCCCAGCATTTT. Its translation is CASSIVGTGSLGGPQHF.

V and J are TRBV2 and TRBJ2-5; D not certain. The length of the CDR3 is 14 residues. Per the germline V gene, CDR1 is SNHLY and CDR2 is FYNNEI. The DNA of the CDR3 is TGTGTCTCATGTGGTAGATTGATCCAAGAGACCCAGTACTTC. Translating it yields CVSCGRLIQETQYF.

CDR3 sequence reads: CASSQGSTSMAYEQYF. Written as DNA, the CDR3 is TGTGCCAGCAGCCAGGGGTCTACCTCGATGGCCTACGAGCAGTACTTC. The chain couples TRBV7-9 to TRBJ2-7; D perhaps matches TRBD1 (6 bases). Germline loops: CDR1 SEHNR, CDR2 FQNEAQ (reference sequence). The CDR3 spans 16 residues. V was clipped by 5 bases and J by 2 bases, with 19 bases between them.

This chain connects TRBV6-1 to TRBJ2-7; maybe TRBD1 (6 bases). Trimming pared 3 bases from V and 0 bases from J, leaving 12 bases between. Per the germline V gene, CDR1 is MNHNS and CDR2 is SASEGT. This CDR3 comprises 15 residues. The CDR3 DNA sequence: TGTGCCAGCAGTGAGTTCAAGGGGGTCTCCTACGAGCAGTACTTC. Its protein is CASSEFKGVSYEQYF.